This TCR beta chain appears in the sequencing data of a study of glioma-infiltrating T cells. Study in general: WHO grade II oligodendrogliomas or astrocytomas, plus non-recurrent WHO grade IV glioblastomas, were sampled. Before surgery, glioma patients received dexamethasone for at most six days.

From germline, CDR1 is MDHEN and CDR2 SYDVKM. This CDR3 comprises 13 residues. V was clipped by 2 bases and J by 5 bases, with 7 bases between them. The sample holds many counts of this clonotype. The iRepertoire nested amplicon-rescue multiplex PCR amplified TCR alpha and beta CDR3s from RNA. One-step reverse transcription and amplification started from around 100-400 ng of tissue mRNA or PBMC total RNA. TCRdb analysed the multiplex PCR reads with MiXCR anew, one entry per CDR3 protein. The table records 300,000 to 450,000 distinct CDR3 sequences, roughly 41% of them present only once. Sequenced material: glioma tissue, nonneoplastic brain tissue, or PBMCs (not recorded which). The receptor was isolated from a human donor with low-grade glioma or glioblastoma, undergoing nonglioma brain surgery, or in good health (not recorded which). This chain joins TRBV28 and TRBJ1-5, with D uncertain. For the CDR3, the DNA is TGTGCCAGCAGTTTAGACAACTATCAGCCCCAGCATTTT. This gives the protein CASSLDNYQPQHF.